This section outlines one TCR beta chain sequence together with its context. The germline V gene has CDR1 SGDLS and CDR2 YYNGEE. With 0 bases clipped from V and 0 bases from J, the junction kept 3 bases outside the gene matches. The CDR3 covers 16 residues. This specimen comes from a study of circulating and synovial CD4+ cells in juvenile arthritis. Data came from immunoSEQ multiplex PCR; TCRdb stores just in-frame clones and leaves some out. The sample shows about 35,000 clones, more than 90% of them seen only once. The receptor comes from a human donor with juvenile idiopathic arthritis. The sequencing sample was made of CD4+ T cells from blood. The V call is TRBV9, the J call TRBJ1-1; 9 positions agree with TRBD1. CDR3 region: CASSVGTGDMNTEAFF. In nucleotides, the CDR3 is TGTGCCAGCAGCGTAGGGACAGGGGACATGAACACTGAAGCTTTCTTT.